This is a list of T cell receptor beta chains from one sample in a study of blood T cell repertoires in COVID-19. This table comes from immunoSEQ multiplex PCR, and its TCRdb copy is limited to in-frame clones, with some not included. The sample has 250,000 to 400,000 clones, 89% seen once. Sequenced material: PBMCs or T cells enriched from blood (not recorded which). The receptors originated from a man aged 60-69 years who had recovered from COVID-19. Both conserved end residues are part of each CDR3. The D gene is left open where the match is weak.

J | D | V | CDR3 | DNA
TRBJ2-2 | . | TRBV5-1 | CASSSLENTGELFF | TGCGCCAGCAGCTCTTTAGAGAACACCGGGGAGCTGTTTTTT
TRBJ2-5 | . | TRBV7-9 | CASSLGLASRQETQYF | TGTGCCAGCAGCTTAGGGTTGGCTAGCCGCCAAGAGACCCAGTACTTC
TRBJ1-3 | . | TRBV5-1 | CASSVEAGIAGNTIYF | TGCGCCAGCAGCGTGGAGGCGGGGATCGCTGGAAACACCATATATTTT
TRBJ1-3 | TRBD1 | TRBV2 | CASKYRDRVRNTIYF | TGTGCCAGCAAATACCGGGACAGGGTTCGAAACACCATATATTTT
TRBJ1-2 | TRBD1 | TRBV28 | CASSQQGAPNYGYTF | TGTGCCAGCAGTCAACAGGGGGCCCCCAACTATGGCTACACCTTC
TRBJ2-3 | . | TRBV7-2 | CASSLSSTDTQYF | TGTGCCAGCAGCTTGAGCAGCACAGATACGCAGTATTTT
TRBJ2-2 | TRBD1 | TRBV3-1/TRBV3-2 | CASSQAPFGDRSPGELFF | TGTGCCAGCAGCCAAGCCCCTTTTGGGGACAGATCCCCCGGGGAGCTGTTTTTT
TRBJ1-2 | TRBD1 | TRBV6-5 | CASSYLPGQDYGYTF | TGTGCCAGCAGTTACCTTCCGGGACAGGACTATGGCTACACCTTC
TRBJ1-2 | . | TRBV7-2 | CASSSDRGNYGYTF | TGTGCCAGCAGCTCCGATCGGGGGAACTATGGCTACACCTTC
TRBJ1-1 | . | TRBV7-9 | CASSLEQPTEAFF | TGTGCCAGCAGCTTAGAACAGCCCACTGAAGCTTTCTTT
TRBJ2-1 | . | TRBV10-3 | CAISAQGARNEQFF | TGTGCCATCAGCGCTCAGGGCGCAAGGAATGAGCAGTTCTTC
TRBJ1-2 | . | TRBV28 | CASSTTPTGEGYTF | TGTGCCAGCAGTACTACCCCCACGGGGGAAGGCTACACCTTC
TRBJ2-5 | TRBD1 | TRBV7-8 | CASSSTGGFQETQYF | TGTGCCAGCAGCTCAACAGGGGGCTTCCAAGAGACCCAGTACTTC
TRBJ2-1 | TRBD2 | TRBV5-1 | CASSLEPSGSRNEQFF | TGCGCCAGCAGCTTGGAGCCTAGCGGGAGCAGGAATGAGCAGTTCTTC
TRBJ2-1 | TRBD2 | TRBV27 | CASSFEREYNEQFF | TGTGCCAGCAGTTTCGAGCGGGAGTACAATGAGCAGTTCTTC